These 18 T cell receptor beta chains came from one sample sequenced in a study of CD4 T cells in relation to SARS-CoV-2 and coronaviruses. Before the COVID-19 pandemic, during about 2010-2018, CD4+ T cells were taken from unexposed donors. The cells were cultured for about ten days before CD4+ T cells were isolated. Which antigens these TCRs recognize remains unknown. Clones were sequenced by immunoSEQ multiplex PCR, and TCRdb holds only the in-frame ones, with some missing. The data contain some 23,000 clones, 70% to 80% of them singletons. The sample consisted of CD4+ T cells from PBMCs, cultured in vitro. These receptors all come from a human donor in good health.

The V gene is TRBV5-4, the J gene TRBJ2-7; 11 nucleotides match TRBD1. Germline V lookup: CDR1 SGHNT, CDR2 YYREEE (reference sequence). Trimming took 2 bases from V and 5 from J; bases not matched to a gene: 6. The CDR3 covers 15 residues. CDR3: CASSLLGTGGHEQYF. The CDR3 DNA is TGTGCCAGCAGCTTACTCGGGACAGGGGGGCACGAGCAGTACTTC.

This clone was seen more than once but under ten times. The chain links TRBV19 to TRBJ1-1; D is perhaps TRBD1 (5 bases). The CDR3 has 12 amino acids. V was trimmed by 2 bases and J by 10 bases, leaving 11 bases between them. The germline CDR1 and CDR2 sequences are LNHDA and SQIVND (reference sequence). This CDR3 is CASSIKERGAFF. As DNA, the CDR3 is TGTGCCAGTAGTATAAAGGAGAGGGGAGCTTTCTTT. The whole variable domain, filled in from reference TRBV19 and TRBJ1-1, reads DGGITQSPKYLFRKEGQNVTLSCEQNLNHDAMYWYRQDPGQGLRLIYYSQIVNDFQKGDIAEGYSVSREKKESFPLTVTSAQKNPTAFYLCASSIKERGAFFGQGTRLTVV.

V and J are TRBV7-6 and TRBJ2-3; D possibly corresponds to TRBD2 (7 bases). The CDR3 is 16 amino acids. Per germline, CDR1 SGHVS and CDR2 FNYEAQ. V lost 4 bases to trimming and J lost 4 bases, with 18 bases between them. The CDR3 sequence is CASSSQGGSWSDTQYF. The CDR3 DNA reads TGTGCCAGCAGCTCACAGGGCGGGAGTTGGTCAGATACGCAGTATTTT.

The chain links TRBV5-1 to TRBJ2-7; 7 bases fit TRBD2. Germline-derived CDR1 and CDR2 are SGHRS and YFSETQ. Trimming cost V 1 base and J 9 bases; bases outside gene matches: 7. The CDR3 sequence is 13 residues long. CDR3 region: CASSLSLPGGQYF. The CDR3 nucleotides are TGCGCCAGCAGCTTGTCCCTGCCGGGGGGGCAGTACTTC.

The chain employs TRBV13 and TRBJ1-2; D may be TRBD1 (5 bases). The CDR3 spans 15 residues. The germline CDR1 and CDR2 sequences are PRHDT and FYEKMQ (reference sequence). V dropped 2 bases and J dropped 4 bases, with 14 bases sitting between them. CDR3 amino acids: CASSLLGGAGYGYTF. Here the CDR3 DNA reads TGTGCCAGCAGCTTATTGGGGGGAGCTGGCTATGGCTACACCTTC.

The V gene is TRBV13, the J gene TRBJ2-7, with 9 bases lining up with TRBD2. Trimming at V came to 1 base and at J to 3 bases, leaving 7 bases not matched to a gene. Germline CDR1 and CDR2: PRHDT and FYEKMQ (reference sequence). This CDR3 comprises 16 residues. The CDR3 DNA sequence: TGTGCCAGCAGCTTAGTAGCGACTAGCGGTTTCTACGAGCAGTACTTC. It encodes CASSLVATSGFYEQYF.

A single count supports this clone. The rearrangement joins TRBV7-3 to TRBJ2-7; possibly TRBD1 or TRBD2 for D (5 bases each). The CDR3 runs to 15 residues. Trimming left V 0 bases short and J 3 bases short, with 12 bases between. CDR1 SGHTA and CDR2 FQGTGA come from the germline V gene. In DNA, the CDR3 is TGTGCCAGCAGCTTAACCGGGACCTCGGGCTACGAGCAGTACTTC. Protein product: CASSLTGTSGYEQYF.

This rearrangement joins TRBV10-2 to TRBJ1-1; D remains unclear. Trimming shortened V by 3 bases and J by 6 bases, and 14 bases separated the two germline ends. CDR1 is WSHSY, CDR2 SAAADI, per germline. There are 14 residues in the CDR3. CDR3: CASSEIWQTAEAFF. The CDR3, as DNA: TGCGCCAGCAGTGAAATTTGGCAGACCGCTGAAGCTTTCTTT.

V and J are TRBV7-9 and TRBJ1-1; 9 bases are a match to TRBD1. The CDR3 length is 15 residues. Losses at the gene ends were 5 bases for V and 4 bases for J; bases not matched to a gene: 8. The germline V gene has CDR1 SEHNR and CDR2 FQNEAQ (reference sequence). This CDR3 is CASSLPTGGSTEAFF. The CDR3 bases are TGTGCCAGCAGCCTTCCGACAGGGGGAAGCACTGAAGCTTTCTTT.

The V gene is TRBV9, the J gene TRBJ2-1, with 7 nucleotides matching TRBD2. The germline CDR1 and CDR2 sequences are SGDLS and YYNGEE. V dropped 3 bases and J dropped 0; count of bases not matched to a gene: 6. The CDR3 covers 16 residues. The CDR3 bases are TGTGCCAGCAGCGAATCAGCGGGACTCTCCTACAATGAGCAGTTCTTC. This translates into CASSESAGLSYNEQFF.

The J gene is TRBJ1-1, the V gene TRBV30, with unresolved D. From germline, CDR1 is GTSNPN and CDR2 SVGIG (reference sequence). CDR3 length: 13 amino acids. Between the trimmed V and J ends, which lost 4 bases and 3 bases, there was a span of 12 bases. This CDR3 reads CAWTSSRDTEAFF. In DNA, the CDR3 is TGTGCCTGGACTTCCTCGAGGGACACTGAAGCTTTCTTT.

V and J are TRBV27 and TRBJ2-3, with D possibly matching TRBD1 (6 bases). Trimming removed 6 bases at V and 3 bases at J, with 13 bases between. Per the germline V gene, CDR1 is MNHEY and CDR2 is SMNVEV (reference sequence). This CDR3 has 14 residues. Here the CDR3 DNA reads TGTGCCAGCAGCATGGACAGACCAACAGATACGCAGTATTTT. This encodes CASSMDRPTDTQYF.

The gene calls are TRBV4-2 and TRBJ1-2; 10 bases match TRBD1. Germline V lookup: CDR1 LGHNA, CDR2 YNFKEQ. J lost 7 bases, V lost 0 bases, and 17 bases had no gene match. The length of the CDR3 is 19 residues. CDR3 residues: CASSQDHGRQGALGFGYTF. The DNA of the CDR3 is TGTGCCAGCAGCCAAGATCATGGGAGACAGGGGGCGCTGGGTTTTGGCTACACCTTC.

The genes are TRBV19 and TRBJ2-2, with D possibly called TRBD1 or TRBD2 (5 bases each). Per the germline V gene, CDR1 is LNHDA and CDR2 is SQIVND (reference sequence). V was shortened by 9 bases and J by 1 base, with 12 bases between the two germline ends. CDR3 length: 14 amino acids. The CDR3 loop reads CASWGRVNTGELFF. The DNA for the CDR3 is TGTGCCAGCTGGGGACGGGTGAACACCGGGGAGCTGTTTTTT.

The chain uses TRBV7-3 and TRBJ1-1, with a weak D call TRBD1 (6 bases). The germline V and J ends were trimmed by 5 bases and 8 bases, with 18 bases remaining between them. The CDR3 totals 14 residues. Germline assignment: CDR1 SGHTA and CDR2 FQGTGA. The CDR3 DNA reads as TGTGCCAGCAGCGCGGGGATATCCGGGACAGAAGCTTTCTTT. It codes for CASSAGISGTEAFF.

The gene calls are TRBV10-3 and TRBJ2-1; 9 bases are shared with TRBD2. J gave up 6 bases and V 4 bases, and 10 bases lay outside the gene matches. The CDR3 is 16 residues long. In germline, CDR1 is ENHRY, CDR2 SYGVKD. CDR3 in amino acids: CAISGGGTSTGNEQFF. The DNA for the CDR3 is TGTGCCATCAGTGGGGGAGGGACTAGCACCGGCAATGAGCAGTTCTTC.

This clone has only one observation. The rearrangement joins TRBV30 to TRBJ2-5, with 9 bases aligning to TRBD1. Germline CDR1 GTSNPN, CDR2 SVGIG (reference sequence). The CDR3 contains 16 residues. V was pared by 3 bases and J by 1 base, with 9 bases of the junction left unmatched. CDR3 nucleotides: TGTGCCTGGAGCCCGATGACAGGGGGTGGCCAAGAGACCCAGTACTTC. Translated: CAWSPMTGGGQETQYF.

This clone appeared a single time. The chain couples TRBV19 to TRBJ2-2; the match to TRBD1 covers 7 bases. CDR1 and CDR2 (germline): LNHDA, SQIVND (reference sequence). V was pared by 4 bases and J by 1 base, with 3 bases of the junction left unmatched. CDR3 length: 15 amino acids. CDR3 residues: CASSTGGMNTGELFF. The DNA for the CDR3 is TGTGCCAGTAGTACAGGGGGAATGAACACCGGGGAGCTGTTTTTT.